One and the same sample provided the 8 T cell receptor beta chains below, sequenced in a study of blood T cell repertoires in COVID-19. Libraries were prepared by immunoSEQ multiplex PCR; TCRdb keeps only in-frame clonotypes and omits some of them. The sample yields some 100,000 clones, over 85% seen once. Sequencing was carried out using peripheral blood. These receptors all stem from an older man with acute or convalescent COVID-19.

The chain couples TRBV6-5 to TRBJ1-5, with a weak D call TRBD1 (5 bases). CDR1 MNHEY and CDR2 SVGAGI come from the germline V gene. The length of the CDR3 is 14 residues. Trimming stripped 8 bases from V and 11 bases from J, with 22 bases between. DNA of the CDR3: TGTGCCAGCTCCCGAATCGGGGGGAGGGACGCCCAGCATTTT. Amino acid sequence: CASSRIGGRDAQHF.

The chain recombines TRBV5-6 with TRBJ2-2, with 9 bases lining up with TRBD1. Germline trimming cut 4 bases from V and 7 bases from J; bases unmatched to any gene: 11. CDR1 SGHDT and CDR2 YYEEEE come from the germline V gene. CDR3 length: 16 residues. The CDR3 DNA reads TGTGCCAGCAGCGTGGAACCGACAGGGGGTGGCGGGGAGCTGTTTTTT. Its protein is CASSVEPTGGGGELFF.

Only a few counts were recorded for this clone. This rearrangement joins TRBV27 to TRBJ2-7; 7 bases line up with TRBD1. The junction had 7 bases not matched to a gene; V was cut back by 7 bases and J by 4 bases. The germline CDR1 and CDR2 sequences are MNHEY and SMNVEV (reference sequence). The CDR3 loop spans 13 amino acids. The CDR3, as DNA: TGTGCCAGCAAAACCGGACAGGCTTACGAGCAGTACTTC. This translates into CASKTGQAYEQYF.

The V call is TRBV5-1, the J call TRBJ2-1; maybe TRBD2 (5 bases). CDR1 is SGHRS and CDR2 is YFSETQ in the germline V gene. This CDR3 region has 16 residues. The germline V and J ends were trimmed by 4 bases and 4 bases, with 18 bases remaining between them. The CDR3 nucleotides read TGCGCCAGCAGCCTTTCTGCGGGTGAACCTTACAATGAGCAGTTCTTC. Protein: CASSLSAGEPYNEQFF.

This chain uses TRBV5-1 with TRBJ1-5, with 8 bases aligning to TRBD1. This CDR3 comprises 16 residues. Germline assignment: CDR1 SGHRS and CDR2 YFSETQ. The V and J ends lost 1 base and 3 bases, in that order; junction bases with no gene match: 6. The CDR3: CASSLTGTGFNQPQHF. Here the CDR3 DNA reads TGCGCCAGCAGCTTGACTGGGACAGGTTTCAATCAGCCCCAGCATTTT. The variable domain in full, completed from reference TRBV5-1 and TRBJ1-5, reads KAGVTQTPRYLIKTRGQQVTLSCSPISGHRSVSWYQQTPGQGLQFLFEYFSETQRNKGNFPGRFSGRQFSNSRSEMNVSTLELGDSALYLCASSLTGTGFNQPQHFGDGTRLSIL.

The chain links TRBV3-1 (or the pseudogene TRBV3-2) to TRBJ2-5; no clear D. The CDR3 is made up of 14 amino acids. The ends were cut back, 0 bases at V and 5 bases at J, with 10 bases in the middle. Germline values: CDR1 LGHDT, CDR2 YNNKEL (reference sequence). Written as DNA, the CDR3 is TGTGCCAGCAGCCAAGAAGGCCGGCGGGAGACCCAGTACTTC. Amino acids: CASSQEGRRETQYF.

This chain joins TRBV29-1 and TRBJ2-7; D possibly corresponds to TRBD1 (5 bases). The CDR3 is 14 residues long. The V gene's germline CDR1 is SQVTM and CDR2 ANQGSEA. V lost 1 base and J lost 4, with 14 bases in between. The CDR3 nucleotides read TGCAGCGTTGAAGGTCGGCAGGGCGAGTACGAGCAGTACTTC. This sequence encodes CSVEGRQGEYEQYF.

V is TRBV30 and J is TRBJ2-7, with 9 bases identical to TRBD2. Germline V gene data show CDR1 as GTSNPN and CDR2 as SVGIG (reference sequence). The CDR3 covers 14 residues. J was trimmed by 3 bases and V by 0 bases; bases with no gene match: 3. CDR3 sequence (DNA): TGTGCCTGGAGTGTTGGCGGGGGGGTCTACGAGCAGTACTTC. Protein sequence: CAWSVGGGVYEQYF. The variable domain in full, completed from reference TRBV30 and TRBJ2-7, reads SQTIHQWPATLVQPVGSPLSLECTVEGTSNPNLYWYRQAAGRGLQLLFYSVGIGQISSEVPQNLSASRPQDRQFILSSKKLLLSDSGFYLCAWSVGGGVYEQYFGPGTRLTVT.